Below are 19 T cell receptor beta chains sequenced from a single sample in a study of regulatory T cells in long-lasting Graves disease. Sequencing libraries for TCR beta were prepared with iRepertoire HTBI primers and Arm-PCR of CDR3 regions. TCRdb re-analysed the multiplex PCR reads in MiXCR, keeping a single row per CDR3 protein. The sample includes 580,000 or so distinct CDR3 sequences, about 16% seen only once; the top ten take approximately 12%. Time point defined: newly diagnosed GD, antithyroid drugs for less than 3 months. Generation of the TCR library employed RNA extracted from PBMCs. The same data also went into a second study, on T cells in Graves' hyperthyroidism and ophthalmopathy.

The specimen comprised peripheral blood mononuclear cells (PBMCs), sampled at new diagnosis, from a patient treated with antithyroid drugs. The receptors come from a man aged 18 to 35 with Graves disease.

This clonotype was counted at least ten times. The V and J genes are TRBV3-1 and TRBJ2-5, with 7 bases lining up with TRBD2. CDR1 is LGHDT, CDR2 YNNKEL, per germline (reference sequence). V dropped 6 bases and J dropped 5; count of bases not matched to a gene: 6. CDR3 length: 13 amino acids. The CDR3: CASSRLAEETQYF. As DNA, the CDR3 is TGTGCCAGCAGTAGACTAGCTGAGGAGACCCAGTACTTC.

V gene TRBV7-3 combines with J gene TRBJ2-5; 9 nucleotides align to TRBD2. V dropped 2 bases and J dropped 5; count of bases not matched to a gene: 6. Germline V lookup: CDR1 SGHTA, CDR2 FQGTGA. The CDR3 sequence is 15 residues long. CDR3 in DNA: TGTGCCAGCAGCTTAGGCGGGAGGGCCTTGGAGACCCAGTACTTC. Encoded protein: CASSLGGRALETQYF.

This clonotype turned up a few times. The germline gene is not matched at one end of the junction; a read error may be the cause. CDR3 residues: CASNQDPNGGRNEQFF. The CDR3 DNA reads as TGTGCCAGCAACCAAGATCCAAACGGGGGCCGCAATGAGCAGTTCTTC. The gene calls are TRBV3-1 and TRBJ2-1, with D possibly being TRBD1 or TRBD2 (6 bases each). The length of the CDR3 is 16 residues. Germline V gene sequence: CDR1 LGHDT, CDR2 YNNKEL (reference sequence).

In its sample, this clonotype was seen many times. CDR3 bases: TGTGCCAGCAGCCCCACTGGGGCTAACTATGGCTACACCTTC. Protein: CASSPTGANYGYTF. This chain connects TRBV28 to TRBJ1-2; the D is unclear. Trimming shortened V by 6 bases and J by 0 bases, and 11 bases separated the two germline ends. CDR1 is MDHEN, CDR2 SYDVKM, per germline. The CDR3 runs to 14 residues.

This chain's CDR3 is CAGQGLALDEQFF. CDR3 nucleotide sequence: TGTGCCGGCCAGGGGCTAGCTCTAGATGAGCAGTTCTTC. The rearrangement uses TRBV30 and TRBJ2-1, with a tentative D call TRBD1 (6 bases). Per the germline V gene, CDR1 is GTSNPN and CDR2 is SVGIG (reference sequence). The CDR3 is 13 residues long. V was cut by 8 bases and J by 8 bases, with 19 bases left in between. The variable domain in full, with the rest retrieved from reference TRBV30 and TRBJ2-1, is SQTIHQWPATLVQPVGSPLSLECTVEGTSNPNLYWYRQAAGRGLQLLFYSVGIGQISSEVPQNLSASRPQDRQFILSSKKLLLSDSGFYLCAGQGLALDEQFFGPGTRLTVL.

V is TRBV27 and J is TRBJ1-2, with a tentative D call TRBD1 (6 bases). The ends were cut back, 5 bases at V and 5 bases at J, with 15 bases in the middle. The CDR3 is 14 residues long. Germline-derived CDR1 and CDR2 are MNHEY and SMNVEV (reference sequence). The chain's CDR3 is CASSLTGNLYGYTF. The CDR3 DNA reads as TGTGCCAGCAGTCTTACAGGGAACTTGTATGGCTACACCTTC.

As for this clonotype: No DNA is shown, since the ends of the CDR3 on it are uncertain; the CDR3 is the one TCRdb lists. The chain combines TRBV7-9 with TRBJ2-7; the table's D call of TRBD2 was not tested on the DNA. The length of the CDR3 is 21 amino acids, counting both ends. Germline V gene sequence: CDR1 SEHNR, CDR2 FQNEAQ (reference sequence). The CDR3 loop is CASSFYICSARDPRSSYEQYF.

The CDR3 protein is CSVEDAQGSPDSYEQYF. The CDR3 DNA reads TGCAGCGTTGAAGATGCGCAAGGAAGCCCAGACTCCTACGAGCAGTACTTC. The chain uses TRBV29-1 and TRBJ2-7, with D unclear. The CDR3 totals 17 residues. V was cut by 0 bases and J by 0 bases, with 18 bases left in between. The germline CDR1 and CDR2 sequences are SQVTM and ANQGSEA.

Only a few counts were recorded for this clonotype. The chain joins TRBV12-3 or TRBV12-4 to TRBJ2-7; 10 bases are a match to TRBD2. The CDR3 runs 18 residues. Trimming took 10 bases from V and 0 from J; bases not matched to a gene: 18. The CDR3 is CANSPRAGLARSSYEQYF. The CDR3 region has the DNA TGTGCCAACAGCCCCCGGGCGGGACTAGCGAGGAGCTCCTACGAGCAGTACTTC.

This clonotype was recorded a few times. V is TRBV10-3 and J is TRBJ1-3, with D possibly being TRBD1 (5 bases). Trimming stripped 3 bases from V and 13 bases from J, with 22 bases between. Germline CDR1 is ENHRY and CDR2 is SYGVKD. The CDR3 is made up of 15 amino acids. The CDR3 sequence is CAISEGAGTRFTIYF. For the CDR3, the DNA is TGTGCCATCAGTGAAGGGGCAGGGACCCGATTTACGATATATTTT.

V is TRBV15 and J is TRBJ1-3; no definite D call. CDR1 and CDR2 from the germline V gene are LNHNV and YYDKDF (reference sequence). The CDR3 spans 14 residues. V dropped 8 bases and J dropped 0 bases, with 11 bases sitting between them. The CDR3 reads CATQALPSGNTIYF. CDR3 coding DNA: TGTGCCACCCAAGCACTTCCCTCTGGAAACACCATATATTTT.

This clonotype was picked up many times. V gene TRBV12-3 or TRBV12-4 combines with J gene TRBJ1-5, with D possibly being TRBD1 (6 bases). The CDR3 contains 15 residues. V was pared by 6 bases and J by 3 bases, with 15 bases between. The CDR3 DNA sequence: TGTGCCAGCAGCGACGCCGGGACAATCAATCAGCCCCAGCATTTT. Translation: CASSDAGTINQPQHF.

The chain's CDR3 is CASSHSGLAGEASYF. Here the CDR3 DNA reads TGTGCCAGCAGCCACTCGGGACTAGCGGGCGAGGCCTCGTACTTC. The chain recombines TRBV7-2 with TRBJ2-7; 12 nucleotides agree with TRBD2. This CDR3 is 15 amino acids long. Per the germline V gene, CDR1 is SGHTA and CDR2 is FQGNSA. The ends lost 5 bases at V and 12 bases at J; junction bases unmatched: 14. The variable domain in full, with the rest retrieved from reference TRBV7-2 and TRBJ2-7, is GAGVSQSPSNKVTEKGKDVELRCDPISGHTALYWYRQSLGQGLEFLIYFQGNSAPDKSGLPSDRFSAERTGGSVSTLTIQRTQQEDSAVYLCASSHSGLAGEASYFGPGTRLTVT.

This clonotype has a count of ten or more. The rearrangement uses TRBV12-3 or TRBV12-4 and TRBJ2-1; TRBD1 agrees at 7 bases. The CDR3 is 12 residues long. J was trimmed by 10 bases and V by 5 bases; bases with no gene match: 5. The CDR3 DNA reads TGTGCCAGCAGTAGTCGGACAGGAGAGCAGTTCTTC. It yields the protein CASSSRTGEQFF.

In this sample, this clonotype turned up a few times. The rearrangement uses TRBV29-1 and TRBJ1-2, with 8 nucleotides matching TRBD1. CDR1 is SQVTM, CDR2 ANQGSEA, per germline. The CDR3 has 12 residues. V lost 8 bases, J lost 6 bases, and 8 bases stayed unmatched. CDR3 amino acids: CSSRQGRDGYTF. The CDR3 nucleotides read TGCAGCTCAAGACAGGGGAGGGATGGCTACACCTTC.

Ten or more counts support this clonotype. The chain couples TRBV5-1 to TRBJ2-5, with 8 bases that match TRBD1. The V gene end was trimmed by 4 bases and the J gene end by 5 bases; junction bases not matched to a gene: 7. The CDR3 extends over 14 amino acids. Germline CDR1 and CDR2: SGHRS and YFSETQ. As DNA, the CDR3 is TGCGCCAGCAGCCCTTGGACAGGGAGGGAGACCCAGTACTTC. Its translation is CASSPWTGRETQYF.

Worth noting for this clonotype: This sequence is one base from a far larger clone and is likely a read error. This rearrangement joins TRBV5-1 to TRBJ2-7, with 9 positions matching TRBD1. Looked up from germline, CDR1 is SGHRS and CDR2 is YFSETQ. With V trimmed by 0 bases and J by 12 bases, 7 bases remained unmatched. The CDR3 has 13 residues. CDR3 residues: CASSLAGQGRAYF. The CDR3 bases are TGCGCCAGCAGCTTGGCGGGACAGGGACGAGCGTACTTC.

In the case of this clonotype: At one end the junction does not follow the germline gene, possibly because of a read error. This chain joins TRBV7-7 and TRBJ2-7; 11 nucleotides match TRBD2. Germline V CDR1 and CDR2: SSHAT, FNYEAQ (reference sequence). The CDR3 spans 14 residues. The CDR3 DNA sequence: TGTGCTAGCAGCTTAGCGGGAGGGCTACACGAGCAGTACTTC. Residues: CASSLAGGLHEQYF.

A note on this clonotype: One base away lies a much larger clone, so this may be a sequencing read error. CDR3 DNA: TGTGCCACCAGTTCGACTAGCGGGGTTTCCGGTGAGCAGTTCTTC. Its translation is CATSSTSGVSGEQFF. V gene TRBV11-2 combines with J gene TRBJ2-1; the match to TRBD2 covers 11 bases. The CDR3 is 15 residues long. Losses at the gene ends were 10 bases for V and 9 bases for J; bases not matched to a gene: 14. Germline CDR1 SGHAT, CDR2 FQNNGV.